Described below is a single T cell receptor beta chain sequence and its context. As yet, its antigen is unknown. The source of the sample is a study of graft-versus-host responses after intestinal transplantation. Sequencing was performed with immunoSEQ multiplex PCR; in TCRdb, only in-frame clones are kept and a portion is missing. This table has some 110,000 clones, around 94% appearing once. This CDR3 is 18 amino acids long. Germline CDR1 reads SGHAT; CDR2 reads FQNNGV. Between the trimmed V and J ends, which lost 0 bases and 0 bases, there was a span of 17 bases. The clonotype comes from a human donor who was the organ donor for an intestinal transplant. The sequences come from unstimulated CD8+ T cells sorted from spleen or lymph node cells, collected before transplant. V and J are TRBV11-2 and TRBJ1-1; D uncertain. CDR3 region: CASSLDPLGEPMNTEAFF. The CDR3 nucleotides read TGTGCCAGCAGCTTAGATCCCCTTGGGGAACCCATGAACACTGAAGCTTTCTTT.